Below, 9 T cell receptor beta chains from the same sample are listed, as sequenced in a study of radiotherapy plus CTLA-4 blockade in lung cancer. Data came from immunoSEQ multiplex PCR; TCRdb stores just in-frame clones and leaves some out. This table holds more than 95,000 clones, 65% to 85% found once. The sequencing here drew on peripheral blood, taken from a patient treated with radiotherapy plus ipilimumab. The receptor source for this set is a human donor with non-small cell lung cancer who had a partial response to radiotherapy plus ipilimumab. Some clones in this sample may be carry-over from other donors' samples.

This chain uses TRBV29-1 with TRBJ2-3, with D perhaps TRBD2 (5 bases). CDR1 and CDR2 (germline): SQVTM, ANQGSEA. The CDR3 has 16 amino acids. The V gene lost 5 bases and the J gene lost 0 bases, with 18 bases spanning the gap. Here the CDR3 DNA reads TGCAGCGTTACAAACCCCAGCGGAGACAGCACAGATACGCAGTATTTT. As protein: CSVTNPSGDSTDTQYF.

CDR3 in amino acids: CTSSQVAGEGDTQYF. The CDR3 region has the DNA TGCACCAGCAGCCAGGTAGCGGGAGAAGGAGATACGCAGTATTTT. The rearrangement joins TRBV1 to TRBJ2-3; the D call of TRBD2 is as the table states it, not checked on the DNA. TRBV1 is an annotated pseudogene. The CDR3 has 15 amino acids.

This clone has a single count. The chain is built from TRBV5-1 and TRBJ2-3; no definite D call. V was trimmed by 0 bases and J by 1 base, leaving 6 bases between them. CDR1 SGHRS and CDR2 YFSETQ come from the germline V gene. CDR3 size: 14 residues. As DNA, the CDR3 is TGCGCCAGCAGCTTGGATTTCGGCACAGATACGCAGTATTTT. Translation gives CASSLDFGTDTQYF.

This rearrangement joins TRBV7-9 to TRBJ1-3, with D perhaps matching TRBD1 (6 bases). The CDR3 consists of 16 residues. Trimming took 3 bases from V and 0 from J, leaving 12 bases between them. Germline V CDR1 and CDR2: SEHNR, FQNEAQ (reference sequence). CDR3 region: CASSFKTGASGNTIYF. In DNA, the CDR3 is TGTGCCAGCAGCTTCAAGACAGGTGCCTCTGGAAACACCATATATTTT.

Only a few counts were recorded for this clone. This rearrangement joins TRBV4-1 to TRBJ1-2; tentatively, D is TRBD1 (5 bases). V gave up 2 bases and J gave up 2 bases, with 27 bases separating them. The CDR3 sequence is 20 residues long. Germline CDR1 reads MGHRA; CDR2 reads YSYEKL. The CDR3 loop is CASSQPLGGAVTVRNYGYTF. The DNA for the CDR3 is TGCGCCAGCAGCCAACCTTTAGGAGGGGCCGTTACCGTTCGGAACTATGGCTACACCTTC.

The V call is TRBV27, the J call TRBJ2-2; tentatively, D is TRBD2 (5 bases). The CDR3 sequence is 15 residues long. Germline CDR1 MNHEY, CDR2 SMNVEV (reference sequence). Between the trimmed V and J ends, which lost 1 base and 6 bases, there was a span of 12 bases. CDR3 sequence: CASSLLGSQAGELFF. CDR3 in DNA: TGTGCCAGCAGTTTATTAGGGAGTCAAGCCGGGGAGCTGTTTTTT.

The chain is built from TRBV9 and TRBJ1-6; 8 positions match TRBD1. Per the germline V gene, CDR1 is SGDLS and CDR2 is YYNGEE. J was trimmed by 4 bases and V by 2 bases; bases with no gene match: 5. CDR3 length equals 16 residues. The CDR3 nucleotides read TGTGCCAGCAGCGTCTCGGACAGGGATTATAATTCACCCCTCCACTTT. It encodes CASSVSDRDYNSPLHF. Filled out from reference TRBV9 and TRBJ1-6, the complete variable domain reads DSGVTQTPKHLITATGQRVTLRCSPRSGDLSVYWYQQSLDQGLQFLIQYYNGEERAKGNILERFSAQQFPDLHSELNLSSLELGDSALYFCASSVSDRDYNSPLHFGNGTRLTVT.

With respect to this clone: One junction end disagrees with the germline gene, perhaps due to a read error. The rearrangement uses TRBV2 and TRBJ2-7; TRBD1 aligns across 9 bases. CDR3 length: 12 amino acids. CDR1 and CDR2 from the germline V gene are SNHLY and FYNNEI. The CDR3 region is CASSEARGQGPF. The CDR3 DNA is TGTGCCAGCAGTGAAGCGCGGGGACAGGGCCCCTTC.

This clone was seen only a few times. This chain links TRBV6-5 with TRBJ1-1; D is undetermined. Per germline, CDR1 MNHEY and CDR2 SVGAGI. There are 14 residues in the CDR3. V was pared by 0 bases and J by 5 bases, with 10 bases between. The DNA for the CDR3 is TGTGCCAGCAGTTACTCTTGGCGGAGGACTGAAGCTTTCTTT. Translation: CASSYSWRRTEAFF.